This T cell receptor beta chain came from a study of blood T cell repertoires in COVID-19. Looking at the study overall: In each case, the material was cDNA or gDNA derived from T cells, B-cell-depleted T cells, or PBMCs.

Here immunoSEQ multiplex PCR was the method, and the copy in TCRdb shows in-frame clones only, minus some. The sample lists over 350,000 clones; roughly nine tenths were seen once. Germline-derived CDR1 and CDR2 are SNHLY and FYNNEI. With 6 bases removed from V and 7 bases from J, the gap between germline ends came to 18 bases. The CDR3 sequence is 15 residues long. Sequences were obtained from PBMCs or T cells enriched from blood (not recorded which). This TCR was recovered from a woman aged 40 to 50 who had been exposed to COVID-19. V and J are TRBV2 and TRBJ1-4; possible D gene TRBD1, 5 bases. This CDR3 is CASSHGGTIGEKLFF. In nucleotides, the CDR3 is TGTGCCAGCAGCCACGGGGGGACGATCGGTGAAAAACTGTTTTTT.